This T cell receptor (beta chain) was identified during a study of spatial heterogeneity in lung cancer. About the research overall: As counted in raw reads, each unique TCR and UMI combination appeared more than ten times on average. Whole-study results and caveats: Tumor mutation counts were tracked by expanded intratumoral alpha and beta TCR counts. Coverage of tumor T cells was estimated at roughly 7% for alpha chains and 13% to 15% for beta chains.

The time point is: sample taken at primary tumor resection. Researchers sequenced whole RNA taken from tumor, nontumor lung or frozen PBMC without sorting. All TCR cDNA molecules were individually tagged with a unique molecular identifier. TCRdb redid the calling of the 5' RACE reads with MiXCR, one entry per CDR3 protein. The data hold under 15,000 distinct CDR3 sequences, with around 5% observed a single time. This clonotype has just one count. Its specificity is not known. Being off target in a library aimed at alpha chains, this beta chain has a size of little meaning. Per the germline V gene, CDR1 is MNHNS and CDR2 is SASEGT. Trimming stripped 3 bases from V and 0 bases from J, with 11 bases between. This CDR3 contains 15 residues.

The source was lung tumor tissue, collected at surgery. This rearrangement joins TRBV6-1 to TRBJ1-1; D unclear. The receptor's source is a female donor with early-stage non-small cell lung cancer. For the CDR3, the DNA is TGTGCCAGCAGTGACGTTAGTTACATGAACACTGAAGCTTTCTTT. This sequence encodes CASSDVSYMNTEAFF.